What follows are 18 T cell receptor beta chains derived from one specimen sequenced in a study of blood T cells in healthy people across ages. Primers used in a second PCR of roughly 6 to 11 cycles were a sample-barcoded 5' primer and a J-beta primer mix. Using its own MiXCR run on the 5' RACE reads, TCRdb lists one record per CDR3 protein. The repertoire consists of around 2 million distinct CDR3 sequences, with about two fifths occurring once and the leading ten covering 20% to 25%. Sequencing input: blood. These receptors were collected from a human donor in good health.

J is TRBJ1-5 and V is TRBV29-1; TRBD1 agrees at 7 bases. V was clipped by 7 bases and J by 0 bases; unmatched bases: 9. CDR3 length: 15 residues. Germline assignment: CDR1 SQVTM and CDR2 ANQGSEA. The CDR3 is CSASTGPYSNQPQHF. The CDR3, as DNA: TGCAGCGCCTCGACAGGGCCTTATAGCAATCAGCCCCAGCATTTT. Supplemented by reference TRBV29-1 and TRBJ1-5, the full variable domain reads SAVISQKPSRDICQRGTSLTIQCQVDSQVTMMFWYRQQPGQSLTLIATANQGSEATYESGFVIDKFPISRPNLTFSTLTVSNMSPEDSSIYLCSASTGPYSNQPQHFGDGTRLSIL.

V is TRBV9 and J is TRBJ2-5; 8 positions agree with TRBD1. This CDR3 is built from 16 residues. CDR1 is SGDLS, CDR2 YYNGEE, per germline. With V trimmed by 0 bases and J by 5 bases, 9 bases remained unmatched. The DNA for the CDR3 is TGTGCCAGCAGCGTAGATTCAGGGGGCCTATCGGAGACCCAGTACTTC. Encoded protein: CASSVDSGGLSETQYF.

The chain uses TRBV20-1 and TRBJ1-6; maybe TRBD1 (5 bases). Germline lookup yields CDR1 DFQATT and CDR2 SNEGSKA (reference sequence). The CDR3 consists of 13 residues. Trimming shortened V by 5 bases and J by 9 bases, and 14 bases separated the two germline ends. The CDR3 reads CSAQSRDVSPLHF. DNA for the CDR3: TGCAGTGCTCAATCCCGGGACGTTTCACCCCTCCACTTT.

This clonotype came up many times. The V gene is TRBV20-1, the J gene TRBJ2-1; D remains unclear. The CDR3 spans 11 residues. CDR1 DFQATT and CDR2 SNEGSKA come from the germline V gene (reference sequence). Trimming left V 6 bases short and J 9 bases short, with 12 bases between. The CDR3 region is CSAPGDSEQFF. For the CDR3, the DNA is TGCAGTGCCCCGGGCGATAGTGAGCAGTTCTTC.

V gene TRBV20-1 combines with J gene TRBJ2-7; perhaps TRBD2 as D (5 bases). The germline CDR1 and CDR2 sequences are DFQATT and SNEGSKA (reference sequence). The CDR3 contains 14 residues. Trimming shortened V by 1 base and J by 2 bases, and 12 bases separated the two germline ends. CDR3 amino acids: CSARAADSPYEQYF. In DNA form, the CDR3 reads TGCAGTGCTAGAGCCGCGGACTCTCCCTACGAGCAGTACTTC.

This chain links TRBV4-3 with TRBJ2-5, with D perhaps being TRBD1 or TRBD2 (6 bases each). Germline-derived CDR1 and CDR2 are LGHNA and YSLEER. The V gene lost 4 bases and the J gene lost 9 bases, with 18 bases spanning the gap. The CDR3 length is 14 residues. CDR3 residues: CASSLQDKGGPQYF. CDR3 nucleotide sequence: TGCGCCAGCAGCCTCCAAGATAAAGGGGGGCCCCAGTACTTC.

About this clonotype: One end of the junction fails to match germline, which may point to a read error. The chain links TRBV27 to TRBJ1-2; a possible D gene is TRBD1 (5 bases). The CDR3 is 13 residues long. Per germline, CDR1 MNHEY and CDR2 SMNVEV (reference sequence). This CDR3 is CAGSLVGDYGYTF. CDR3 DNA: TGTGCCGGCAGTTTAGTGGGGGACTATGGCTACACCTTC.

This chain joins TRBV7-9 and TRBJ1-2; 8 bases fit TRBD1. The CDR3 covers 17 residues. The V segment lost 4 bases and the J segment 0 bases; nucleotides outside the gene matches: 10. CDR1 and CDR2 (germline): SEHNR, FQNEAQ (reference sequence). CDR3 coding DNA: TGTGCCAGCAGCTCCGGGACAGGAGTTTTGGCTAACTATGGCTACACCTTC. It translates to CASSSGTGVLANYGYTF. The variable domain in full, completed from reference TRBV7-9 and TRBJ1-2, reads DTGVSQNPRHKITKRGQNVTFRCDPISEHNRLYWYRQTLGQGPEFLTYFQNEAQLEKSRLLSDRFSAERPKGSFSTLEIQRTEQGDSAMYLCASSSGTGVLANYGYTFGSGTRLTVV.

The chain couples TRBV18 to TRBJ2-1; 10 bases are a match to TRBD1. The CDR3 is made up of 15 amino acids. After removal of 3 bases from V and 7 bases from J, the junction contained 6 bases not matched to a gene. The germline V gene encodes CDR1 KGHSH and CDR2 LQKENI. The CDR3 region has the DNA TGTGCCAGCTCACCCTCCGGGACAGGGGAGAATGAGCAGTTCTTC. Its translation is CASSPSGTGENEQFF.

To note about this clonotype: This clone may be a read error of a much larger clone one base away. The chain is built from TRBV29-1 and TRBJ2-5; TRBD1 aligns across 11 bases. CDR3 length: 15 amino acids. CDR1 SQVTM and CDR2 ANQGSEA come from the germline V gene. The CDR3 reads CSVRSGQGAGEAQYF. CDR3 DNA: TGCAGCGTCCGATCCGGACAGGGGGCTGGAGAGGCCCAGTACTTC.

The table lists this clonotype with a count of one. The J gene is TRBJ2-1, the V gene TRBV29-1; the match to TRBD2 covers 7 bases. Germline loops: CDR1 SQVTM, CDR2 ANQGSEA. This CDR3 comprises 14 residues. The junction had 14 bases not matched to a gene; V was cut back by 6 bases and J by 9 bases. The chain's CDR3 is CSVQSGREYGEQFF. CDR3 nucleotides: TGCAGCGTCCAAAGCGGGCGGGAGTACGGTGAGCAGTTCTTC.

The rearrangement uses TRBV5-5 and TRBJ2-4; 9 bases align to TRBD1. Judging by the DNA end, TRBJ2-7 fits better; the J call may be wrong. The germline V gene has CDR1 SGHKS and CDR2 YYEKEE (reference sequence). The CDR3 contains 18 residues. The CDR3 DNA reads TGTGCCAGCAGCGCTCCCGGGACAGGGATCCCAAAAGCCGACGAGCAGTACTTC. This encodes CASSAPGTGIPKADEQYF.

The V and J genes are TRBV7-3 and TRBJ1-5; D remains ambiguous. V dropped 3 bases and J dropped 0 bases, with 18 bases sitting between them. Germline loops: CDR1 SGHTA, CDR2 FQGTGA. The CDR3 length is 18 residues. CDR3 sequence: CASSFRHGRLNSNQPQHF. The CDR3 bases are TGTGCCAGCAGCTTTCGCCACGGGAGACTTAATAGCAATCAGCCCCAGCATTTT.

The chain links TRBV29-1 to TRBJ2-2; D is undetermined. The CDR3 length is 13 residues. V was clipped by 6 bases and J by 6 bases, with 14 bases between them. Germline assignment: CDR1 SQVTM and CDR2 ANQGSEA. CDR3 in amino acids: CSVRLASPGELFF. Here the CDR3 DNA reads TGCAGCGTAAGGTTGGCGAGTCCCGGGGAGCTGTTTTTT.

This clonotype appeared a few times. The rearrangement joins TRBV29-1 to TRBJ1-2, with 9 bases matching TRBD1. The J segment lost 6 bases and the V segment lost 8 bases, leaving 10 bases of the junction unmatched. In germline, CDR1 is SQVTM, CDR2 ANQGSEA. The CDR3 covers 13 residues. CDR3 DNA sequence: TGCAGCATATCGACAGGGGGGCGACATGGCTACACCTTC. Its translation is CSISTGGRHGYTF.

The chain employs TRBV6-5 and TRBJ1-3, with TRBD1 as a possible D gene (5 bases). V lost 6 bases to trimming and J lost 0 bases, with 18 bases between them. The CDR3 sequence is 17 residues long. Germline CDR1 is MNHEY and CDR2 is SVGAGI. DNA for the CDR3: TGTGCCAGCAGCTCTCGTCGGGGGAAACTCTCTGGAAACACCATATATTTT. Its translation is CASSSRRGKLSGNTIYF.

The V gene is TRBV4-1, the J gene TRBJ2-7; 7 positions agree with TRBD1. TRBJ2-5 matches the DNA end more closely, so the J call is doubtful. CDR3 length equals 15 residues. CDR1 is MGHRA and CDR2 is YSYEKL in the germline V gene. CDR3 nucleotide sequence: TGCGCCAGCAGCAAGGGGGCCACTACACAAGAGACCCAGTACTTC. Translation: CASSKGATTQETQYF.

This chain connects TRBV7-8 to TRBJ2-7; D not certain. The CDR3 length is 16 residues. The germline V gene encodes CDR1 SGHVS and CDR2 FQNEAQ. V shed 6 bases and J shed 3 bases, with 21 bases lying between them. CDR3 bases: TGTGCCAGCAGTCAGGAGACTGTCCCCGGAGACTACGAGCAGTACTTC. Its translation is CASSQETVPGDYEQYF. Supplemented by reference TRBV7-8 and TRBJ2-7, the full variable domain reads GAGVSQSPRYKVAKRGQDVALRCDPISGHVSLFWYQQALGQGPEFLTYFQNEAQLDKSGLPSDRFFAERPEGSVSTLKIQRTQQEDSAVYLCASSQETVPGDYEQYFGPGTRLTVT.